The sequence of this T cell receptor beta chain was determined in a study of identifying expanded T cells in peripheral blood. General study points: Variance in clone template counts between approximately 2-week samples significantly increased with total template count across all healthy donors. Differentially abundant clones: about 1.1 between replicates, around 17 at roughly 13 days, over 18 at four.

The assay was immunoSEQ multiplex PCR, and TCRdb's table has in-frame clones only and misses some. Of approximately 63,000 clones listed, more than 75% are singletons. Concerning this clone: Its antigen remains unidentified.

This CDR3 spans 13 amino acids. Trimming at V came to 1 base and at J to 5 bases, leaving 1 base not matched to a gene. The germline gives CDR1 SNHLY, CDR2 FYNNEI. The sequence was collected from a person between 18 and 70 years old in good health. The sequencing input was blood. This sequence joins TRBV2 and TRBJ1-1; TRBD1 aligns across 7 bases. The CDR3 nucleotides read TGTGCCAGCAGTGAAGAGACAGGGACTGAAGCTTTCTTT. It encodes CASSEETGTEAFF.